This TCR beta chain came from a study of molecular identifiers for immune sequencing clone quantification. Looking at the study overall: Replicate RNA from around 20,000 or 100,000 naive CD8 T cells formed five aliquots; four were sequenced.

Germline values: CDR1 SGHVS, CDR2 FNYEAQ. V lost 4 bases to trimming and J lost 3 bases; unmatched junction nucleotides: 7. This CDR3 contains 16 residues. Of note for this clonotype: Its antigen is undetermined.

TCRdb re-called the PCR reads through MiXCR, storing one row per CDR3 protein. This sample has nearly 650,000 distinct CDR3 sequences, with around 25% found just once. Findings and limits, study-wide: Clone sizes that are highly expanded could be underestimated when identical TCR molecules share a barcode.

The chain joins TRBV7-6 to TRBJ2-2; TRBD2 aligns across 8 bases. The sequenced sample was naive CD8+ T cells from blood, with Jurkat cell RNA spiked in. Subset indicated: FACS-sorted CD8+CD4-CCR7+CD45RA+ naive T cells. The TCR sequence derives from a human donor in good health. Some libraries in this study had Jurkat cell RNA spiked in. Here the CDR3 DNA reads TGTGCCAGCAGCTCCAGCGGGGGTGACTACACCGGGGAGCTGTTTTTT. Translated: CASSSSGGDYTGELFF.